The clone carrying this TCR beta chain was found once. Its antigen is still unknown. Profiled with immunoSEQ multiplex PCR; TCRdb holds only in-frame clones, not every one. The table has about 64,000 clones, more than 75% seen once; the top ten hold 3%. The sample comes from a study of OX40 agonist ivuxolimab in advanced cancers. Study context: The patients got ivuxolimab, which is an agonistic anti-OX40 (CD134) antibody.

This CDR3 region has 15 residues. Per germline, CDR1 SGHRS and CDR2 YFSETQ. V lost 4 bases to trimming and J lost 3 bases; unmatched junction nucleotides: 7. General study results and limits: Low levels of normalized T-cell clonal expansion also appeared in some nonresponders. In the 0.1-3.0 mg/kg groups, partial responders showed among the lowest expansion.

V and J are TRBV5-1 and TRBJ2-1, with 7 bases matching TRBD2. This receptor was obtained from an adult with an advanced solid tumor such as melanoma, head and neck, liver or kidney cancer. The sequencing used CD4+ or CD8+ T cells sorted from blood, collected in a trial of the OX40 agonist ivuxolimab. In DNA form, the CDR3 reads TGCGCCAGCAGCCGCAGCGGGACCCTCTACAATGAGCAGTTCTTC. Amino acid sequence: CASSRSGTLYNEQFF. Full variable domain (missing parts from reference TRBV5-1 and TRBJ2-1): KAGVTQTPRYLIKTRGQQVTLSCSPISGHRSVSWYQQTPGQGLQFLFEYFSETQRNKGNFPGRFSGRQFSNSRSEMNVSTLELGDSALYLCASSRSGTLYNEQFFGPGTRLTVL.